The source of this TCR beta chain is a study of blood T cell repertoires in COVID-19. For the study at large: The origin of the acute and convalescent COVID-19 samples was the United States, Italy and Spain.

Membership in each cohort depended on participant-reported clinical history. V was cut by 6 bases and J by 1 base, with 31 bases left in between. CDR1 is SGHVS and CDR2 is FNYEAQ in the germline V gene. The CDR3 contains 20 residues. As processed by the authors: Amplification from reference gene primers served as the basis for estimated nucleated cell counts. Some clones are missing from TCRdb's copy, which holds only in-frame ones; the method was immunoSEQ multiplex PCR. V and J calls and clone size are those listed in that table; D and trimming were worked out from the DNA. In the table there are a few hundred thousand clones, approximately 90% of which are singletons.

Sequencing input: PBMCs or T cells enriched from blood (not recorded which). The chain is built from TRBV7-6 and TRBJ2-7; the D gene is possibly TRBD1 (9 bases). The TCR originated in a young man who had recovered from COVID-19. The CDR3 region has the DNA TGTGCCAGCAGTCTAGCCCCAGGGACAGGGACTAGAGATAGGTCCTACGAGCAGTACTTC. Its translation is CASSLAPGTGTRDRSYEQYF. The full variable domain, its missing parts supplied by reference TRBV7-6 and TRBJ2-7, is GAGVSQSPRYKVTKRGQDVALRCDPISGHVSLYWYRQALGQGPEFLTYFNYEAQQDKSGLPNDRFSAERPEGSISTLTIQRTEQRDSAMYRCASSLAPGTGTRDRSYEQYFGPGTRLTVT.